The rows below give T cell receptor beta chains drawn from one sample of a study of shared clonotypes between healthy human individuals. Data came from immunoSEQ multiplex PCR; TCRdb stores just in-frame clones and leaves some out. The sample carries some 2,500,000 clones, around 92% recorded once. The sample taken for sequencing was naive CD4+ T cells from PBMCs. These receptors originate from a man aged 18 to 30 in good health. Some clones in this sample may be carry-over from other donors' samples. CDR3s include the opening cysteine and the closing phenylalanine or tryptophan. A D gene is named only where the DNA matches it firmly. Rows give clone size only sometimes, using once, few, many, or a class for an expanded clone.

d_gene: .; j_gene: TRBJ2-1; v_gene: TRBV19; abundance: once; CDR3aa: CASSIRGAYNEQFF
d_gene: TRBD2; j_gene: TRBJ2-3; v_gene: TRBV7-6; abundance: .; CDR3aa: CASSSTSGRVDTQYF
d_gene: TRBD1; j_gene: TRBJ2-3; v_gene: TRBV28; abundance: .; CDR3aa: CASRVPGQGRTDTQYF
d_gene: .; j_gene: TRBJ1-2; v_gene: TRBV6-5; abundance: .; CDR3aa: CASSSRGGYTF
d_gene: TRBD1; j_gene: .; v_gene: TRBV5-1; abundance: .; CDR3aa: CASSLRQGAYEQYF
d_gene: .; j_gene: TRBJ1-2; v_gene: TRBV28; abundance: .; CDR3aa: CASSSTVTDGYTF
d_gene: TRBD2; j_gene: TRBJ2-7; v_gene: TRBV2; abundance: .; CDR3aa: CASRTDRGLAGRGEQYF
d_gene: TRBD2; j_gene: TRBJ2-7; v_gene: TRBV6-5; abundance: .; CDR3aa: CASSSGLAINYEQYF
d_gene: .; j_gene: TRBJ2-7; v_gene: TRBV5-1; abundance: .; CDR3aa: CASSFGGVAHEQYF
d_gene: TRBD1; j_gene: TRBJ1-5; v_gene: TRBV7-8; abundance: once; CDR3aa: CASSPDREVQPQHF
d_gene: TRBD2; j_gene: TRBJ2-5; v_gene: TRBV5-1; abundance: .; CDR3aa: CASSLDEASGPRETQYF
d_gene: .; j_gene: TRBJ1-4; v_gene: TRBV28; abundance: .; CDR3aa: CASTFGDSLTTNEKLFF
d_gene: .; j_gene: TRBJ2-1; v_gene: TRBV2; abundance: few; CDR3aa: CASSGLGPISYNEQFF
d_gene: .; j_gene: TRBJ2-4; v_gene: TRBV28; abundance: once; CDR3aa: CATQDSQLAKNIQYF
d_gene: TRBD1; j_gene: TRBJ2-7; v_gene: TRBV2; abundance: once; CDR3aa: CASRQGQGSSYEQYF
d_gene: .; j_gene: TRBJ1-3; v_gene: TRBV5-1; abundance: .; CDR3aa: CASSLQGTLNTIYF
d_gene: .; j_gene: TRBJ1-1; v_gene: TRBV5-3; abundance: .; CDR3aa: CARSQDQGHMNTEAFF
d_gene: TRBD1; j_gene: TRBJ2-2; v_gene: TRBV18; abundance: .; CDR3aa: CASSPFGQGAIGELFF
d_gene: TRBD2; j_gene: TRBJ2-1; v_gene: TRBV9; abundance: .; CDR3aa: CASSASGSSYNEQFF
d_gene: .; j_gene: TRBJ2-2; v_gene: TRBV4-1; abundance: .; CDR3aa: CASSQARGGLNTGELFF
d_gene: .; j_gene: TRBJ1-3; v_gene: TRBV5-4; abundance: .; CDR3aa: CASSSTGSGNTIYF
d_gene: .; j_gene: TRBJ2-7; v_gene: TRBV29-1; abundance: .; CDR3aa: CSVLTESYEQYF
d_gene: .; j_gene: TRBJ2-7; v_gene: TRBV6-5; abundance: .; CDR3aa: CASRTRGTSEQYF
d_gene: .; j_gene: TRBJ2-7; v_gene: TRBV18; abundance: .; CDR3aa: CASSEGDSVSYF
d_gene: .; j_gene: TRBJ1-1; v_gene: TRBV5-4; abundance: .; CDR3aa: CASSLDSVEAFF
d_gene: .; j_gene: TRBJ2-7; v_gene: TRBV28; abundance: .; CDR3aa: CASSIGGAYEQYF
d_gene: TRBD1; j_gene: TRBJ2-7; v_gene: TRBV28; abundance: .; CDR3aa: CALFRDRGTGRPYEQYF
d_gene: .; j_gene: TRBJ1-1; v_gene: TRBV5-1; abundance: .; CDR3aa: CASSLEDSGTEAFF
d_gene: TRBD2; j_gene: TRBJ2-4; v_gene: TRBV10-1; abundance: once; CDR3aa: CASSEGWGGTDIQYF
d_gene: TRBD1; j_gene: TRBJ1-3; v_gene: TRBV28; abundance: .; CDR3aa: CASRGDRVVMNTIYF
d_gene: .; j_gene: TRBJ1-2; v_gene: TRBV18; abundance: .; CDR3aa: CASSGSQDYGYTF
d_gene: TRBD1; j_gene: TRBJ1-4; v_gene: TRBV5-1; abundance: .; CDR3aa: CASSRSISGTGDEKLFF
d_gene: TRBD1; j_gene: TRBJ1-1; v_gene: TRBV28; abundance: .; CDR3aa: CASRLGQRNTEAFF
d_gene: .; j_gene: TRBJ2-3; v_gene: TRBV9; abundance: .; CDR3aa: CASSVVGGHVDTQYF
d_gene: TRBD1; j_gene: TRBJ1-1; v_gene: TRBV6-6; abundance: .; CDR3aa: CASSSTGGGNTEAFF
d_gene: .; j_gene: TRBJ2-5; v_gene: TRBV5-1; abundance: .; CDR3aa: CASSLAALQETQYF
d_gene: TRBD2; j_gene: TRBJ2-3; v_gene: TRBV7-2; abundance: .; CDR3aa: CASSLARTSGTDTQYF